This T cell receptor beta chain was sequenced for a study of cytomegalovirus exposure and HLA in healthy donors. As for the study in general: Membership in the Caucasian-associated ancestry cluster was found for around 85% of approximately 380 genotyped donors. Overall study findings and caveats: A later analysis linked a missense variant in DCLRE1C to the trimming of TCR beta V and J genes. The study labeled around 160 TCR beta chains cytomegalovirus-associated. It emerged from a later analysis that several of the most significant clusters appeared to be linked to common viral pathogens.

The CDR3 is made up of 18 amino acids. CDR1 and CDR2 (germline): SGHDN, FVKESK. Trimming at V came to 0 bases and at J to 7 bases, leaving 8 bases not matched to a gene. Note on this clone: Its specificity is unknown.

Primers for the PCR totalled 60 Vbeta and 13 Jbeta. Clones were read by immunoSEQ multiplex PCR, and TCRdb kept only the in-frame ones, dropping some. The table has approximately 190,000 clones, about 12% seen once. This TCR derives from a man between 45 and 60 years old in good health and CMV-seropositive. The chain couples TRBV14 to TRBJ2-1, with TRBD2 matching over 14 bases. The sequenced material came from PBMCs. CDR3 in DNA: TGTGCCAGCAGCCAAGATCTAGGACTAGCGGGGGGTTGGAATGAGCAGTTCTTC. Translating gives CASSQDLGLAGGWNEQFF. The full variable domain, its missing parts supplied by reference TRBV14 and TRBJ2-1, is EAGVTQFPSHSVIEKGQTVTLRCDPISGHDNLYWYRRVMGKEIKFLLHFVKESKQDESGMPNNRFLAERTGGTYSTLKVQPAELEDSGVYFCASSQDLGLAGGWNEQFFGPGTRLTVL.